A few counts support the clone carrying this TCR beta chain. This record belongs to a study of response to subunit inactivated influenza vaccine. This CDR3 is built from 13 residues. CDR1 and CDR2 (germline): MDHEN, SYDVKM. After removal of 7 bases from V and 2 bases from J, the junction contained 5 bases not matched to a gene. TCRdb re-derived calls from the RT-PCR reads in MiXCR, one entry per CDR3 protein. The sample has roughly 670,000 distinct CDR3 sequences, 12% to 15% seen once. The sequence was obtained from a man in his forties or fifties who received an inactivated influenza vaccine. Sample: PBMCs from blood, taken 14 to 15 days before vaccination. The rearrangement joins TRBV28 to TRBJ2-7, with 7 bases lining up with TRBD2. CDR3 sequence reads: CASTWGGTYEQYF. CDR3 bases: TGTGCCAGCACCTGGGGAGGGACCTACGAGCAGTACTTC. The whole variable domain, filled in from reference TRBV28 and TRBJ2-7, reads DVKVTQSSRYLVKRTGEKVFLECVQDMDHENMFWYRQDPGLGLRLIYFSYDVKMKEKGDIPEGYSVSREKKERFSLILESASTNQTSMYLCASTWGGTYEQYFGPGTRLTVT.